This T cell receptor beta chain was recovered during a study of T cell clonality in common variable immunodeficiency. Study-wide points: The cause of increased CVID clonality remains unclear without subpopulation sequencing. Repertoire-complication correlations in CVID were limited by patient heterogeneity.

This clone was detected ten times or more. Its target is unknown. With the read ending 3 residues before the CDR3 end, the germline J gene is used to fill in that end. Profiling relied on immunoSEQ multiplex PCR, and the TCRdb table lists in-frame clones only, not all of them. The repertoire consists of tens of thousands of clones, none detected only once. Both groups were predominantly of Caucasian heritage. The CDR3 has 14 amino acids. Germline lookup yields CDR1 LNHDA and CDR2 SQIVND (reference sequence). Trimming took 5 bases from V and 6 from J, leaving 13 bases between them. The TCR comes from a person between 18 and 69 years old in good health. This chain links TRBV19 with TRBJ2-2; the D gene is possibly TRBD2 (6 bases). Sequenced sample: peripheral blood mononuclear cells. The CDR3: CASSGSGGPGELFF. The covered CDR3 bases are TGTGCCAGTAGTGGCTCCGGGGGACCCGGGGAG.